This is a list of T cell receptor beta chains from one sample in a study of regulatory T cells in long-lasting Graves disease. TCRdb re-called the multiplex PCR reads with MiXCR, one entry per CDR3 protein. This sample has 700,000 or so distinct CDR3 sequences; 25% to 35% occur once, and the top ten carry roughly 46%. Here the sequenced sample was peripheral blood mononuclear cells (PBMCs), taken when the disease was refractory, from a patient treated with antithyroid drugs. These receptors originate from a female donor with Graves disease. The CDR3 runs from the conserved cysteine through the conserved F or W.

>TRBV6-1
CASSNGQYEKLFF
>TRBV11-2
CASSLAEDGIQYF
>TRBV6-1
CASSETTGHSPLHF
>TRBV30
CAWGLGTSGNEQFF
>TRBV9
CACSVGALDYGYTF
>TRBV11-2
CASSPGLAGENEQYF
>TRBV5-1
CASSPGQGVDIQYF
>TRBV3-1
CASSQDQGQGVSGYTF
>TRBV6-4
CASSDSLPRGQLNTEAFF
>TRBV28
CASTPGQGITEAFF
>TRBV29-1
CSVDPSGRADTQYF
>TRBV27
CASSLRVGQGTSEQYF
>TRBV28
CASSEGDRVIGGANVLTF
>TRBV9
CASSATGSLVYEQYF
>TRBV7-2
CASSLAQGMGQPQHF
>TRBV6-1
CASSGTVGQPQHF
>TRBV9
CASSAGQRPYEQYF
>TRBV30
CAWSSSAGGVYEQYF
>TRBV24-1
CATSLVLRAHEQFF
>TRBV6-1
CASQLFSGLETQYF
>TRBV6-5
CASSYTGAGGYTF
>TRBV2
CASLRGGETQYF
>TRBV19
CASSGQGVDENIQYF
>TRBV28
CASARRLNTEAFF
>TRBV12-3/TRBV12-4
CASKTGGTYEQYF
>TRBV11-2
CASSLRPQAGASYEQYF
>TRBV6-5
CASSYRAPISGNTIYF
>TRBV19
CASSMRGSQPQHF
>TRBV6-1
CASSRLGSVGYTF
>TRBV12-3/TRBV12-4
CASSFLGGGTGELFF
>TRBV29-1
CSAIRTQGGTEAFF
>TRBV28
CASNPSGIKYHEQYF
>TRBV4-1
CASSQVESTGLNEKLFF
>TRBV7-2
CASSTRGLGLRNQPQHF
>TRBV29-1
CSATSMGTNEKLFF
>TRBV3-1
CASSQGQGSYDF
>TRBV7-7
CASSLTSSSGNTIYF
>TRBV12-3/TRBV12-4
CASNPTRDGNYEQYF
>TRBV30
CAWTLPRGQHEQYF
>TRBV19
CASSIRGYNEQFF
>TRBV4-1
CASSQPWGGTGEKLFF
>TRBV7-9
CASRSGTPQIHTEAFF
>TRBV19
CASSIRQGNYGYTF
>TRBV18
CASSPVLGEKLFF
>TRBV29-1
CSASGGTDYEQYF
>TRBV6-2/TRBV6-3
CASSYSKGNTEAFF
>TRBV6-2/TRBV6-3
CASSEGSRGGSTDTQYF
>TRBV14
CASSVESQALTEAFF
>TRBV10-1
CASSDQGFQTQYF
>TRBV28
CASSLNSRRLIHEQYF
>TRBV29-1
CSVLVRNLGSSGRAGAYEQYF
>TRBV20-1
CSARRGATGDQPQHF
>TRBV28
CASSPPGFGYTF
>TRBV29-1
CSAGTGEGAFF
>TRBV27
CASSPFGGFDGYTF
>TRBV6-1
CASNPGQGMGGNQPQHF
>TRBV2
CASNPRVPGYGYTF